The next 13 T cell receptor beta chains were all read from a single sample in a study of ipilimumab plus nivolumab after autologous stem cell transplantation. The assay was immunoSEQ multiplex PCR, and TCRdb's table has in-frame clones only and misses some. The sample consists of more than 15,000 clones, around four fifths of them appearing once. The sequencing used PBMCs, collected in a trial of ipilimumab plus nivolumab as post-transplant consolidation. These receptors originate from a male donor with diffuse large B-cell lymphoma.

This clone was detected only once. CDR3 nucleotide sequence: TGTGCCAGCAGTTACTCTTCGGCCTACCCCTACGAGCAGTACTTC. Its protein product is CASSYSSAYPYEQYF. The V call is TRBV6-5, the J call TRBJ2-5; D ambiguous. The DNA end is more similar to TRBJ2-7, so the J call may be wrong. Germline CDR1 reads MNHEY; CDR2 reads SVGAGI. CDR3 length: 15 residues.

The chain has TRBV20-1 and TRBJ1-1, with D unresolved. Trimming removed 4 bases at V and 6 bases at J, with 9 bases between. This CDR3 comprises 11 residues. Per the germline V gene, CDR1 is DFQATT and CDR2 is SNEGSKA (reference sequence). The CDR3 region is CSAIPGAEAFF. The CDR3 coding sequence is TGCAGTGCTATCCCTGGGGCTGAAGCTTTCTTT.

The genes are TRBV4-1 and TRBJ2-2, with 9 bases that match TRBD2. The V gene end was trimmed by 1 base and the J gene end by 5 bases; junction bases not matched to a gene: 8. CDR3 length: 17 residues. Germline V gives CDR1 MGHRA, CDR2 YSYEKL. CDR3 in amino acids: CASSQAGGRAGTGELFF. The DNA of the CDR3 is TGCGCCAGCAGCCAAGCTGGCGGGAGGGCCGGAACCGGGGAGCTGTTTTTT.

The chain carries TRBV5-1 and TRBJ2-2; D is unclear. Trimming cost V 0 bases and J 4 bases, with 4 bases left between them. This CDR3 spans 13 amino acids. CDR1 is SGHRS and CDR2 is YFSETQ in the germline V gene. CDR3 amino acids: CASSLDGTGELFF. The CDR3 coding sequence is TGCGCCAGCAGCTTGGACGGCACCGGGGAGCTGTTTTTT.

The V gene is TRBV15, the J gene TRBJ1-6; D possibly corresponds to TRBD1 (6 bases). This CDR3 has 15 amino acids. Per germline, CDR1 LNHNV and CDR2 YYDKDF (reference sequence). Trimming stripped 2 bases from V and 6 bases from J, with 11 bases between. CDR3: CATSRSGAGNSPLHF. DNA of the CDR3: TGTGCCACCAGCAGATCAGGGGCCGGTAATTCACCCCTCCACTTT.

The rearrangement joins TRBV21-1 to TRBJ1-1. TRBV21-1 is a pseudogene locus. The length of the CDR3 is 17 residues. Written as DNA, the CDR3 is TGTGCCAGCAGCAAAAATGGGGGGCGCCTCCTTAGGACTGAAGCTTTCTTT. Translated: CASSKNGGRLLRTEAFF.

This chain links TRBV6-1 with TRBJ2-7; D ambiguous. CDR3 length: 15 residues. CDR1 is MNHNS and CDR2 is SASEGT in the germline V gene. The V gene lost 5 bases and the J gene lost 4 bases, with 18 bases spanning the gap. CDR3: CASSSPGEPNYEQYF. In DNA form, the CDR3 reads TGTGCCAGCAGTTCCCCTGGAGAACCAAATTACGAGCAGTACTTC.

This clone was seen only a few times. The chain links TRBV5-1 to TRBJ1-1, with 8 nucleotides matching TRBD1. Unmatched junction bases numbered 2, after V lost 3 bases and J lost 1 base. This CDR3 region has 14 residues. Germline CDR1 is SGHRS and CDR2 is YFSETQ. For the CDR3, the DNA is TGCGCCAGCAGCTGGGACAGGCCGAACACTGAAGCTTTCTTT. Translated, it gives CASSWDRPNTEAFF.

CDR3 sequence: CASSPTRGTEAFF. Written as DNA, the CDR3 is TGTGCCAGTAGTCCCACGAGGGGAACTGAAGCTTTCTTT. This chain links TRBV19 with TRBJ1-1; D may be TRBD1 (5 bases). The V end was cut by 5 bases, the J end by 5 bases, with 12 bases between. Germline V gives CDR1 LNHDA, CDR2 SQIVND (reference sequence). The CDR3 loop spans 13 amino acids.

The chain recombines TRBV5-4 with TRBJ2-5, with 8 bases fitting TRBD2. The ends lost 2 bases at V and 3 bases at J; junction bases unmatched: 9. In germline, CDR1 is SGHNT, CDR2 YYREEE (reference sequence). This CDR3 contains 16 residues. CDR3 residues: CASSFPLAGAEETQYF. The CDR3 DNA is TGTGCCAGCAGCTTCCCCCTAGCGGGTGCTGAAGAGACCCAGTACTTC.

The chain uses TRBV6-1 and TRBJ2-7, with unresolved D. Trimming took 2 bases from V and 2 from J, leaving 10 bases between them. Germline V gene data show CDR1 as MNHNS and CDR2 as SASEGT. The CDR3 sequence is 14 residues long. The chain's CDR3 is CASSELGWTYEQYF. In DNA form, the CDR3 reads TGTGCCAGCAGTGAACTGGGATGGACCTACGAGCAGTACTTC.

The chain has TRBV10-1 and TRBJ2-7; no firm D call. Trimming cost V 8 bases and J 0 bases, with 11 bases left between them. The CDR3 runs to 13 residues. Looked up from germline, CDR1 is WNHNN and CDR2 is SYGVQD (reference sequence). The CDR3 sequence is CASPRNSSYEQYF. The CDR3 DNA reads as TGCGCCAGCCCTAGGAACAGCTCCTACGAGCAGTACTTC.

The V gene is TRBV13, the J gene TRBJ1-1; D remains ambiguous. Trimming took 1 base from V and 2 from J, leaving 5 bases between them. CDR3 size: 13 residues. CDR1 PRHDT and CDR2 FYEKMQ come from the germline V gene (reference sequence). The CDR3 DNA follows: TGTGCCAGCAGCTTAGAAGTAAACACTGAAGCTTTCTTT. Translating gives CASSLEVNTEAFF.